The next 7 T cell receptor beta chains were all read from a single sample in a study of OX40 agonist ivuxolimab in advanced cancers. Profiling relied on immunoSEQ multiplex PCR, and the TCRdb table lists in-frame clones only, not all of them. This table holds 60,000 to 75,000 clones, 87% found once. This specimen consisted of CD4+ or CD8+ T cells sorted from blood, obtained in a trial of the OX40 agonist ivuxolimab. The receptors were sampled from an adult with an advanced solid tumor such as melanoma, head and neck, liver or kidney cancer.

CDR3 region: CASSLGTGGDEKLFF. The CDR3, as DNA: TGTGCCAGCAGCTTGGGAACAGGGGGCGACGAAAAACTGTTTTTT. The chain employs TRBV7-9 and TRBJ1-4; 9 bases match TRBD1. Germline loops: CDR1 SEHNR, CDR2 FQNEAQ (reference sequence). This CDR3 spans 15 amino acids. The V gene end was trimmed by 3 bases and the J gene end by 8 bases; junction bases not matched to a gene: 7. Looking up the rest from reference TRBV7-9 and TRBJ1-4 gives the full variable domain: DTGVSQNPRHKITKRGQNVTFRCDPISEHNRLYWYRQTLGQGPEFLTYFQNEAQLEKSRLLSDRFSAERPKGSFSTLEIQRTEQGDSAMYLCASSLGTGGDEKLFFGSGTQLSVL.

The V and J genes are TRBV5-1 and TRBJ1-1; D not certain. CDR3 length: 14 amino acids. Deletions cut 4 bases from V and 1 base from J, with 11 bases between. CDR1 and CDR2 from the germline V gene are SGHRS and YFSETQ. The CDR3 is CASSRNLGNTEAFF. CDR3 nucleotide sequence: TGCGCCAGCAGCCGCAACCTGGGGAACACTGAAGCTTTCTTT.

The chain is built from TRBV7-9 and TRBJ2-7; D possibly corresponds to TRBD1 (6 bases). CDR1 is SEHNR and CDR2 is FQNEAQ in the germline V gene (reference sequence). The CDR3 consists of 15 residues. Between the trimmed V and J ends, which lost 5 bases and 3 bases, there was a span of 17 bases. The CDR3 spells CASSRTTGTLYEQYF. DNA for the CDR3: TGTGCCAGCAGCCGGACCACAGGGACGCTCTACGAGCAGTACTTC.

The chain couples TRBV5-4 to TRBJ2-5; the match to TRBD1 covers 8 bases. The DNA end favors TRBJ2-7, so the J call may be wrong. The CDR3 consists of 14 residues. Per germline, CDR1 SGHNT and CDR2 YYREEE (reference sequence). The CDR3 reads CASSSGQGNYEQYF. For the CDR3, the DNA is TGTGCCAGCAGCTCAGGACAGGGCAACTACGAGCAGTACTTC.

The table lists this clone with a few counts. The chain is built from TRBV7-2 and TRBJ2-7; 10 bases are shared with TRBD1. From germline, CDR1 is SGHTA and CDR2 FQGNSA. The J segment lost 4 bases and the V segment lost 6 bases, leaving 9 bases of the junction unmatched. The CDR3 sequence is 15 residues long. The CDR3 here is CASSRVGTGEYEQYF. Written as DNA, the CDR3 is TGTGCCAGCAGTAGAGTCGGGACAGGGGAGTACGAGCAGTACTTC.

DNA for the CDR3: TGTGCCTCCCAGGACGGGTTTAGGGGTGCTTTCTTT. Its translation: CASQDGFRGAFF. The rearrangement links TRBV10-3 to TRBJ1-1; D possibly corresponds to TRBD1 (5 bases). Between the trimmed V and J ends, which lost 11 bases and 11 bases, there was a span of 21 bases. CDR3 length: 12 amino acids. Germline V lookup: CDR1 ENHRY, CDR2 SYGVKD.

The chain uses TRBV5-4 and TRBJ2-5; tentative D call: TRBD1 (6 bases). Germline-derived CDR1 and CDR2 are SGHNT and YYREEE (reference sequence). This CDR3 is built from 13 residues. V dropped 4 bases and J dropped 3 bases, with 10 bases sitting between them. CDR3 protein: CASSSEGEETQYF. DNA of the CDR3: TGTGCCAGCAGCAGCGAGGGGGAAGAGACCCAGTACTTC.